This is a list of T cell receptor beta chains from one sample in a study of T cell changes during pregnancy in multiple sclerosis. The table came from immunoSEQ multiplex PCR; TCRdb's copy has only in-frame clones and leaves some out. This table holds about 60,000 clones, 91% found once. Sequencing was performed on CD4+ T cells from peripheral blood mononuclear cells, taken in the first trimester of pregnancy. These receptors all stem from a female donor with multiple sclerosis, enrolled in a pregnancy study. CDR3s include the opening cysteine and the closing phenylalanine or tryptophan. The D gene is left open where the match is weak. Where a row states a size, it is once, few, many or the class of an expanded clone; other rows omit it.

cdr3_aa,cdr3_nt,j_call,d_call,v_call,clone_size
CASSSGTGPETQYF,TGTGCCAGCAGCTCCGGGACAGGGCCTGAGACCCAGTACTTC,TRBJ2-5,TRBD1,TRBV5-6,.
CASSSGLLGERGYF,TGTGCCAGCAGCTCTGGTCTTTTAGGGGAAAGGGGGTACTTC,TRBJ2-7,.,TRBV5-5,.
CASSLTDSRSYEQYF,TGTGCCAGCAGCTTAACGGACTCCCGATCCTACGAGCAGTACTTC,TRBJ2-7,.,TRBV11-2,.
CSGQQGFNTEAFF,TGCAGCGGCCAACAGGGGTTCAACACTGAAGCTTTCTTT,TRBJ1-1,TRBD1,TRBV29-1,.
CASSRGGRQDSEQYF,TGTGCCAGCAGCCGCGGTGGGAGGCAGGATAGCGAGCAGTACTTC,TRBJ2-7,.,TRBV7-2,.
CASSLGDWETQYF,TGTGCCAGCAGCTTAGGTGACTGGGAGACCCAGTACTTC,TRBJ2-5,.,TRBV7-3,.
CASSIRGGEAFF,TGTGCCAGTAGTATACGAGGGGGCGAAGCTTTCTTT,TRBJ1-1,TRBD1,TRBV19,.
CASSYVGGRDTQYF,TGTGCCAGCAGTTATGTGGGGGGGCGGGATACGCAGTATTTT,TRBJ2-3,.,TRBV6-6,.
CASRRQGSVDEQYF,TGTGCCAGCAGACGCCAGGGATCCGTGGACGAGCAGTACTTC,TRBJ2-7,.,TRBV7-2,.
CASGLVRGTGGLHNQPQHF,TGTGCTAGTGGTTTGGTACGCGGGACAGGTGGACTTCACAATCAGCCCCAGCATTTT,TRBJ1-5,TRBD1,TRBV12-5,.
CASSYAGGRRGTQYF,TGTGCCAGCAGCTATGCGGGGGGCCGCCGGGGAACGCAGTATTTT,TRBJ2-3,TRBD2,TRBV7-8,.
CASSVGGLEGDTQYF,TGTGCCAGCAGCGTAGGCGGCCTCGAGGGAGATACGCAGTATTTT,TRBJ2-3,.,TRBV9,.
CSARSYNEQFF,TGCAGTGCTAGGTCGTACAATGAGCAGTTCTTC,TRBJ2-1,.,TRBV20-1,.
CASSFGVYKEAFF,TGTGCCAGCAGCTTCGGGGTCTATAAAGAAGCTTTCTTT,TRBJ1-1,.,TRBV7-2,.
CASSSPPGTGVNTEAFF,TGCGCCAGCAGCTCGCCCCCCGGGACAGGGGTGAACACTGAAGCTTTCTTT,TRBJ1-1,TRBD1,TRBV5-1,.
CASSETGLTNYGYTF,TGTGCCAGCAGCGAGACAGGCCTCACTAACTATGGCTACACCTTC,TRBJ1-2,.,TRBV9,.
CASSLALGQGDTQYF,TGTGCCAGCAGCTTAGCCCTCGGACAGGGAGATACGCAGTATTTT,TRBJ2-3,TRBD1,TRBV7-2,.
CASTGLGNPNTGELFF,TGTGCCAGCACCGGGTTAGGCAATCCGAACACCGGGGAGCTGTTTTTT,TRBJ2-2,.,TRBV7-2,.
CASRGRGIANEKLFF,TGTGCCAGCAGGGGCCGGGGAATCGCTAATGAAAAACTGTTTTTT,TRBJ1-4,.,TRBV2,.
CASSLLGGSSTDTQYF,TGTGCCAGCAGCTTATTGGGGGGGTCCAGCACAGATACGCAGTATTTT,TRBJ2-3,TRBD2,TRBV7-9,.
CASSPNSYPYNEQFF,TGTGCCAGCAGTCCCAACAGCTACCCCTACAATGAGCAGTTCTTC,TRBJ2-1,.,TRBV27,once
CASSQESSPSNYGYTF,TGTGCCAGCAGCCAGGAGTCTTCCCCGAGTAACTATGGCTACACCTTC,TRBJ1-2,.,TRBV14,.
CASSAAGTSRGTDTQYF,TGTGCCAGCAGCGCAGCGGGGACTAGCAGAGGCACAGATACGCAGTATTTT,TRBJ2-3,TRBD2,TRBV5-6,.
CASSQMNTEAFF,TGTGCCAGTAGCCAGATGAACACTGAAGCTTTCTTT,TRBJ1-1,.,TRBV19,.
CASSVGWGREQTNEKLFF,TGTGCCAGCAGCGTCGGTTGGGGCAGGGAACAGACTAATGAAAAACTGTTTTTT,TRBJ1-4,.,TRBV9,.
CASSEVGRDNHGYTF,TGTGCCAGCAGTGAAGTTGGCAGGGATAACCATGGCTACACCTTC,TRBJ1-2,.,TRBV25-1,.
CATWLAGGPKTQYF,TGTGCCACCTGGCTAGCGGGGGGGCCAAAGACCCAGTACTTC,TRBJ2-5,TRBD2,TRBV15,once
CAWSLDRGGQPQHF,TGTGCCTGGAGTTTAGACAGGGGAGGCCAGCCCCAGCATTTT,TRBJ1-5,TRBD1,TRBV30,.
CASSLHRGGTFF,TGTGCCAGCAGCCTCCACAGGGGCGGAACTTTCTTT,TRBJ1-1,TRBD1,TRBV11-2,.
CASKGAGNTIYF,TGTGCCAGCAAGGGGGCAGGAAACACCATATATTTT,TRBJ1-3,TRBD1,TRBV27,.
CAIKGDQETQYF,TGTGCCATCAAAGGGGACCAAGAGACCCAGTACTTC,TRBJ2-5,.,TRBV10-3,.
CATSRDTSYEQYF,TGTGCCACCAGCAGAGACACTTCCTACGAGCAGTACTTC,TRBJ2-7,.,TRBV15,.
CASRRQGARNTEAFF,TGTGCCAGTAGAAGACAGGGGGCAAGGAACACTGAAGCTTTCTTT,TRBJ1-1,TRBD1,TRBV19,.
CASSPGTGVFGELFF,TGTGCCAGCTCGCCCGGGACAGGGGTCTTCGGGGAGCTGTTTTTT,TRBJ2-2,TRBD1,TRBV18,.
CSVEDRGVANYGYTF,TGCAGCGTTGAAGATCGGGGGGTAGCGAACTATGGCTACACCTTC,TRBJ1-2,.,TRBV29-1,.
CARGGTPSTDTQYF,TGTGCCAGGGGGGGGACGCCTAGCACAGATACGCAGTATTTT,TRBJ2-3,TRBD2,TRBV2,.
CASSSGLAASYNEQFF,TGTGCCAGCAGCTCAGGACTAGCGGCATCCTACAATGAGCAGTTCTTC,TRBJ2-1,TRBD2,TRBV7-3,.
CASSSRTGTGNQPQHF,TGTGCCAGCAGTTCCCGGACAGGGACGGGCAATCAGCCCCAGCATTTT,TRBJ1-5,TRBD1,TRBV28,.
CASSTTPGGWQPQHF,TGTGCCAGCAGCACGACCCCAGGGGGCTGGCAGCCCCAGCATTTT,TRBJ1-5,TRBD1,TRBV6-5,.
CASSSLPLLQGTGANVLTF,TGTGCCAGCAGCTCACTCCCACTACTACAGGGAACTGGGGCCAACGTCCTGACTTTC,TRBJ2-6,.,TRBV7-9,.
CASSKRDRGDSPLHF,TGTGCCAGCAGCAAGAGGGACAGGGGCGATTCACCCCTCCACTTT,TRBJ1-6,.,TRBV21-1,once
CATSPSGTGGYGNQPQHF,TGTGCCACCAGCCCGTCCGGGACAGGGGGCTACGGCAATCAGCCCCAGCATTTT,TRBJ1-5,TRBD1,TRBV15,.
CASSPQTSGGSQETQYF,TGTGCCAGCTCACCACAGACTAGCGGGGGATCCCAAGAGACCCAGTACTTC,TRBJ2-5,TRBD2,TRBV18,.
CASMVRGDQPQHF,TGTGCCAGCATGGTCCGGGGGGATCAGCCCCAGCATTTT,TRBJ1-5,.,TRBV2,few
CASSIVYNQPQHF,TGTGCCAGTAGTATAGTGTACAATCAGCCCCAGCATTTT,TRBJ1-5,.,TRBV19,.
CASSVDGGETFYNEQFF,TGTGCCAGCAGCGTAGATGGCGGGGAGACTTTCTACAATGAGCAGTTCTTC,TRBJ2-1,.,TRBV9,.
CASSLQGAGTGELFF,TGTGCCAGCAGCTTGCAGGGGGCCGGCACCGGGGAGCTGTTTTTT,TRBJ2-2,TRBD1,TRBV5-5,.
CASSADTTYEQYF,TGTGCCAGCAGCGCAGATACAACCTACGAGCAGTACTTC,TRBJ2-7,.,TRBV5-6,.
CASSLGLDRRSYEQYF,TGTGCCAGCAGCTTAGGTCTTGACAGGCGCTCCTACGAGCAGTACTTC,TRBJ2-7,.,TRBV11-1,.
CASKLQGTLQETQYF,TGTGCCAGCAAACTACAGGGGACACTCCAAGAGACCCAGTACTTC,TRBJ2-5,TRBD1,TRBV7-3,.